Listed below are T cell receptor beta chains from one sample, sequenced in a study of patients and donors after allogeneic stem cell transplantation. TCRdb reprocessed the RT-PCR reads with MiXCR, giving one entry per CDR3 protein. The repertoire includes about 960,000 distinct CDR3 sequences, over 15% of them detected once, and around 6% sits in the top ten. Sequenced sample: blood, either unsorted or a sorted T cell fraction (not recorded which). The receptor source for this set is a human donor who was either an allogeneic HSCT recipient or a stem cell or donor lymphocyte infusion donor (not recorded which). It is not recorded whose cells these are; they may come from a transplant donor. CDR3s include the opening cysteine and the closing phenylalanine or tryptophan. A D gene is named only where the DNA matches it firmly. Only some rows state a clone size, as once, few, many or a class for expanded clones.

TRBV7-9	TRBJ2-1	few	TRBD2	CASSFAGGPYEQFF	TGTGCCAGCAGCTTCGCGGGAGGGCCCTATGAGCAGTTCTTC
TRBV7-2	TRBJ1-2	.	.	CASSLWADSIKYGYTF	TGTGCCAGCAGCTTATGGGCGGACAGCATCAAATATGGCTACACCTTC
TRBV12-3/TRBV12-4	TRBJ1-5	.	.	CASSLHRGAFDQPQHF	TGTGCCAGCAGTTTGCATAGGGGGGCTTTCGATCAGCCCCAGCATTTT
TRBV12-3/TRBV12-4	TRBJ2-1	many	.	CASSRDLNEQFF	TGTGCCAGCAGCCGGGATCTCAATGAGCAGTTCTTC
TRBV4-1	TRBJ2-7	.	TRBD2	CASSQIAGELDEQYF	TGCGCCAGCAGCCAGATAGCGGGGGAATTGGACGAGCAGTACTTC
TRBV20-1	TRBJ1-1	.	.	CSARDPRAHTEAFF	TGCAGTGCTAGAGACCCTAGGGCTCACACTGAAGCTTTCTTT
TRBV19	TRBJ1-1	.	TRBD1	CASRPLRTGSRENTEAFF	TGTGCCAGTCGCCCGCTCAGGACAGGGTCAAGAGAAAACACTGAAGCTTTCTTT
TRBV9	TRBJ2-1	few	TRBD2	CASSVRGGSENEQFF	TGTGCCAGCAGCGTAAGGGGCGGGAGTGAGAATGAGCAGTTCTTC
TRBV20-1	TRBJ2-7	.	.	CSARESTTYEQYF	TGCAGTGCTAGAGAGTCCACAACCTACGAGCAGTACTTC
TRBV3-1	TRBJ2-1	.	TRBD2	CASSPLTSGGYNEHFF	TGTGCCAGCAGCCCACTGACTAGCGGGGGATACAATGAGCATTTCTTC
TRBV6-5	TRBJ2-5	few	.	CASSSWTAQETQYF	TGTGCCAGCAGTTCGTGGACAGCCCAAGAGACCCAGTACTTC
TRBV12-3/TRBV12-4	TRBJ2-7	many	TRBD1	CASSMDRGEEQYF	TGTGCCAGCAGTATGGACAGGGGGGAAGAGCAGTACTTC
TRBV7-6	TRBJ2-7	many	TRBD2	CASSFSGSGEQYF	TGTGCCAGCAGCTTTAGCGGGAGTGGCGAGCAGTACTTC
TRBV6-1	TRBJ1-2	few	.	CAASRENNYGYTF	TGTGCCGCAAGTCGGGAGAATAACTATGGCTACACCTTC
TRBV7-2	TRBJ1-2	.	.	CASSLARGAIYGYTF	TGTGCCAGCAGCTTAGCGCGGGGGGCAATCTATGGCTACACCTTC
TRBV7-3	TRBJ2-2	.	TRBD2	CASSFRERGNTGELFF	TGTGCCAGCAGCTTTCGGGAGCGGGGAAACACCGGGGAGCTGTTTTTT
TRBV4-3	TRBJ2-2	.	.	CASSHIRQLNTGELFF	TGCGCCAGCAGCCATATAAGACAGCTGAACACCGGGGAGCTGTTTTTT
TRBV4-2	TRBJ1-2	.	TRBD1	CASSQGSLWGQGIGGYTF	TGTGCCAGCAGCCAAGGCTCCCTGTGGGGACAGGGGATAGGTGGCTACACCTTC
TRBV6-4	TRBJ1-2	.	TRBD1	CASSDSMTGNYGYTF	TGTGCCAGCAGTGACTCTATGACAGGGAACTATGGCTACACCTTC
TRBV7-9	TRBJ1-2	few	.	CASSLDGSLANYGYTF	TGTGCCAGCAGCTTAGATGGGTCATTAGCTAACTATGGCTACACCTTC
TRBV5-5	TRBJ2-7	few	TRBD2	CASSRSWGGNTYEQYF	TGTGCCAGCAGCCGAAGCTGGGGGGGGAATACCTACGAGCAGTACTTC
TRBV12-3/TRBV12-4	TRBJ1-5	many	.	CASLRSYSNQPQHF	TGTGCCAGCCTACGTAGTTATAGCAATCAGCCCCAGCATTTT
TRBV4-2	TRBJ2-7	few	TRBD1	CASSQRPGQAYEQYF	TGTGCCAGCAGCCAGAGACCGGGACAGGCGTACGAGCAGTACTTC
TRBV28	TRBJ1-3	few	.	CASNSQGSGNTIYF	TGTGCCAGCAACTCCCAGGGAAGTGGAAACACCATATATTTT
TRBV19	TRBJ2-1	.	TRBD2	CASSRRLAGGSNEQFF	TGTGCCAGTAGTAGGCGACTAGCGGGAGGGTCGAATGAGCAGTTCTTC
TRBV29-1	TRBJ2-7	many	.	CSVVFGTNEQYF	TGCAGCGTTGTGTTCGGGACAAACGAGCAGTACTTC
TRBV4-2	TRBJ1-2	few	TRBD1	CASSPGDRADGYTF	TGTGCCAGCAGCCCTGGGGACAGGGCGGACGGCTACACCTTC
TRBV6-1	TRBJ2-1	.	.	CASSGVSGFSYNEQFF	TGTGCCAGCAGCGGCGTGAGCGGGTTCTCCTACAATGAGCAGTTCTTC
TRBV5-1	TRBJ2-7	few	.	CASNLDGFRDEQYF	TGCGCCAGCAACCTGGACGGATTCCGGGACGAGCAGTACTTC
TRBV4-3	TRBJ2-2	few	TRBD2	CASSHLRGDRTGELFF	TGCGCCAGCAGCCACCTTCGGGGGGATCGAACCGGGGAGCTGTTTTTT
TRBV6-2/TRBV6-3	TRBJ2-3	.	.	CASTKDSARHTDTQYF	TGTGCCAGCACCAAGGACAGTGCCAGACACACAGATACGCAGTATTTT
TRBV4-3	TRBJ1-6	many	.	CASSHRTASSYNSPLHF	TGCGCCAGCAGCCACCGGACAGCAAGCTCCTATAATTCACCCCTCCACTTT
TRBV29-1	TRBJ2-1	.	TRBD2	CSVRGLASNEQFF	TGCAGCGTTAGGGGACTAGCGTCCAATGAGCAGTTCTTC
TRBV29-1	TRBJ2-2	.	.	CSVRKDTGELFF	TGCAGCGTTCGAAAGGACACGGGGGAGCTGTTTTTT
TRBV27	TRBJ2-4	.	TRBD2	CASRAWLAGTDIQYF	TGTGCCAGCAGGGCGTGGCTAGCGGGAACTGACATTCAGTACTTC
TRBV19	TRBJ1-1	.	.	CASTLHRNTEAFF	TGTGCCAGTACCTTACACCGGAACACTGAAGCTTTCTTT
TRBV6-5	TRBJ2-7	.	.	CASSYIGREQYF	TGTGCCAGCAGTTATATCGGTCGCGAGCAGTACTTC
TRBV5-1	TRBJ1-3	many	.	CASSGDGGYGNTIYF	TGCGCCAGCAGCGGGGACGGAGGTTATGGAAACACCATATATTTT
TRBV20-1	TRBJ1-2	.	.	CSARVSRQTTYGYTF	TGCAGTGCTAGAGTCTCCCGACAAACAACCTATGGCTACACCTTC
TRBV5-1	TRBJ2-7	many	TRBD1	CASRPYRGSYEQYF	TGCGCCAGCAGACCTTACAGGGGATCCTACGAGCAGTACTTC
TRBV28	TRBJ2-2	.	.	CASLATGELFF	TGTGCCAGTCTCGCCACCGGGGAGCTGTTTTTT
TRBV12-3/TRBV12-4	TRBJ2-7	.	.	CASSLAHRYEQYF	TGTGCCAGCAGTTTAGCGCACAGGTACGAGCAGTACTTC